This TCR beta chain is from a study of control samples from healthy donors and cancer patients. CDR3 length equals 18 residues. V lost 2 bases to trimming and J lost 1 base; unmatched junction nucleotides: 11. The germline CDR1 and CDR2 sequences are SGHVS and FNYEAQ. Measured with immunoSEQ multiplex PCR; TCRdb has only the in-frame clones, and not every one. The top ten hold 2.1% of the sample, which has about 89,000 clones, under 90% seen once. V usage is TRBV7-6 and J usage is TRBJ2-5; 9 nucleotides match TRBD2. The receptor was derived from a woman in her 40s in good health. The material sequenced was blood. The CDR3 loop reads CASSLKLLSGGTQETQYF. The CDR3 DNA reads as TGTGCCAGCAGCTTAAAACTTCTGAGCGGGGGGACCCAAGAGACCCAGTACTTC. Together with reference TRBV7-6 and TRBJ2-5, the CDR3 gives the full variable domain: GAGVSQSPRYKVTKRGQDVALRCDPISGHVSLYWYRQALGQGPEFLTYFNYEAQQDKSGLPNDRFSAERPEGSISTLTIQRTEQRDSAMYRCASSLKLLSGGTQETQYFGPGTRLLVL.